Following are 26 T cell receptor beta chains from one sample sequenced in a study of blood T cell repertoires in COVID-19. TCRdb's copy holds only in-frame clones and misses some; the assay was immunoSEQ multiplex PCR. The data show around 64,000 clones, around 90% seen once. The specimen was peripheral blood. These receptors came from a woman younger than 30 with acute or convalescent COVID-19.

This clone was picked up one time. This sequence joins TRBV5-1 and TRBJ2-5, with 8 bases identical to TRBD2. Germline values: CDR1 SGHRS, CDR2 YFSETQ. Trimming at V came to 5 bases and at J to 1 base, leaving 7 bases not matched to a gene. This CDR3 comprises 15 residues. This chain's CDR3 is CASSLSSGVQETQYF. The CDR3 DNA is TGCGCCAGCAGTCTGAGTAGCGGGGTCCAAGAGACCCAGTACTTC.

The gene calls are TRBV24-1 and TRBJ1-2; D not resolved. This CDR3 contains 14 residues. Per germline, CDR1 KGHDR and CDR2 SFDVKD. Trimming took 8 bases from V and 6 from J, leaving 18 bases between them. The CDR3 DNA is TGTGCCACCACCGAAATCGGAGGGTCCCATGGCTACACCTTC. It encodes CATTEIGGSHGYTF.

This chain connects TRBV19 to TRBJ2-3; TRBD2 matches 7 bases. Trimming at V came to 7 bases and at J to 3 bases, leaving 4 bases not matched to a gene. The CDR3 runs 13 residues. The germline V gene has CDR1 LNHDA and CDR2 SQIVND (reference sequence). CDR3 in DNA: TGTGCCAGTATGGGACTACCAACAGATACGCAGTATTTT. Translation: CASMGLPTDTQYF.

As for this clone: Additional DNA sequences in this sample encode the identical CDR3. The V gene is TRBV11-2, the J gene TRBJ1-5; TRBD1 matches at 8 bases. V was clipped by 6 bases and J by 4 bases; unmatched bases: 5. Germline-derived CDR1 and CDR2 are SGHAT and FQNNGV. The CDR3 has 14 amino acids. CDR3 bases: TGTGCCAGCAGTCGGACAGGGCCGAATCAGCCCCAGCATTTT. It yields the protein CASSRTGPNQPQHF.

The J gene is TRBJ2-5, the V gene TRBV24-1; 7 nucleotides match TRBD1. The CDR3 is 15 amino acids. The V gene's germline CDR1 is KGHDR and CDR2 SFDVKD. The junction had 13 bases not matched to a gene; V was cut back by 10 bases and J by 3 bases. CDR3 nucleotide sequence: TGTGCCACGAGCTTGACAGGGAATCCTAAAGAGACCCAGTACTTC. This codes for CATSLTGNPKETQYF.

The rearrangement joins TRBV7-8 to TRBJ2-6; 10 bases line up with TRBD2. Unmatched junction bases numbered 3, after V lost 5 bases and J lost 2 bases. Germline V gene sequence: CDR1 SGHVS, CDR2 FQNEAQ. CDR3 length: 16 residues. CDR3 sequence (DNA): TGTGCCAGCAGCCTCACTAGCGGGACTGGGGCCAACGTCCTGACTTTC. It specifies CASSLTSGTGANVLTF. The whole variable domain, remainder taken from reference TRBV7-8 and TRBJ2-6, is GAGVSQSPRYKVAKRGQDVALRCDPISGHVSLFWYQQALGQGPEFLTYFQNEAQLDKSGLPSDRFFAERPEGSVSTLKIQRTQQEDSAVYLCASSLTSGTGANVLTFGAGSRLTVL.

The rearrangement joins TRBV29-1 to TRBJ1-1, with D perhaps matching TRBD1 (5 bases). The CDR3 has 13 amino acids. Per germline, CDR1 SQVTM and CDR2 ANQGSEA. The V gene lost 6 bases and the J gene lost 1 base, with 12 bases spanning the gap. CDR3 sequence reads: CSVWPGENTEAFF. CDR3 DNA sequence: TGCAGCGTCTGGCCGGGGGAGAACACTGAAGCTTTCTTT.

The chain employs TRBV27 and TRBJ1-1, with a tentative D call TRBD1 (6 bases). The germline CDR1 and CDR2 sequences are MNHEY and SMNVEV (reference sequence). The CDR3 spans 13 residues. V lost 5 bases and J lost 8, with 15 bases in between. The DNA of the CDR3 is TGTGCCAGCAGTCTCGATTTACAGGGCGAAGCTTTCTTT. This sequence encodes CASSLDLQGEAFF.

This clone was detected a few times. V is TRBV15 and J is TRBJ1-2; TRBD1 aligns across 9 bases. J lost 3 bases, V lost 4 bases, and 6 bases had no gene match. The CDR3 consists of 15 residues. Germline V lookup: CDR1 LNHNV, CDR2 YYDKDF (reference sequence). The CDR3: CATSKGGQGDYGYTF. The CDR3 coding sequence is TGTGCCACCAGCAAGGGGGGACAGGGCGACTATGGCTACACCTTC.

This chain uses TRBV4-2 with TRBJ2-7, with D perhaps matching TRBD2 (6 bases). From germline, CDR1 is LGHNA and CDR2 YNFKEQ. The ends were cut back, 1 base at V and 0 bases at J, with 10 bases in the middle. The CDR3 loop spans 15 amino acids. The CDR3 spells CASSQGSGNSYEQYF. The DNA of the CDR3 is TGTGCCAGCAGCCAAGGTAGCGGAAACTCCTACGAGCAGTACTTC.

V and J are TRBV10-3 and TRBJ2-7, with 8 bases identical to TRBD2. This CDR3 contains 15 residues. Trimming removed 6 bases from V and 5 bases from J; junction bases left unmatched: 12. In germline, CDR1 is ENHRY, CDR2 SYGVKD. For the CDR3, the DNA is TGTGCCATCAGCCCAACTAGCGGCCAGATGAACGAGCAGTACTTC. Protein sequence: CAISPTSGQMNEQYF.

J is TRBJ2-1 and V is TRBV5-1, with D uncertain. The CDR3 is 13 amino acids. CDR1 is SGHRS and CDR2 is YFSETQ in the germline V gene. V lost 5 bases and J 0 bases, leaving 6 bases between the germline ends. This chain's CDR3 is CASSLSSYNEQFF. The CDR3 region has the DNA TGCGCCAGCAGTCTTAGCTCCTACAATGAGCAGTTCTTC. Full variable domain (outside the CDR3, taken from reference TRBV5-1 and TRBJ2-1): KAGVTQTPRYLIKTRGQQVTLSCSPISGHRSVSWYQQTPGQGLQFLFEYFSETQRNKGNFPGRFSGRQFSNSRSEMNVSTLELGDSALYLCASSLSSYNEQFFGPGTRLTVL.

This clone was counted between two and nine times. The rearrangement uses TRBV5-5 and TRBJ1-3; D is ambiguous. CDR1 is SGHKS, CDR2 YYEKEE, per germline (reference sequence). The CDR3 runs to 15 residues. Trimming left V 0 bases short and J 0 bases short, with 7 bases between. CDR3 loop: CASSLGASSGNTIYF. Here the CDR3 DNA reads TGTGCCAGCAGCTTGGGGGCTTCCTCTGGAAACACCATATATTTT.

V gene TRBV29-1 combines with J gene TRBJ1-1; D is perhaps TRBD1 (5 bases). The CDR3 consists of 12 residues. Germline CDR1 and CDR2: SQVTM and ANQGSEA. CDR3 sequence (DNA): TGCAGGGCCAGGGATCCGAACACTGAAGCTTTCTTT. Amino acid sequence: CRARDPNTEAFF.

As DNA, the CDR3 is TGCAGCGTTGAAACAGGGGGAACAGATACGCAGTATTTT. This codes for CSVETGGTDTQYF. The chain uses TRBV29-1 and TRBJ2-3, with 8 bases matching TRBD1. Germline V gives CDR1 SQVTM, CDR2 ANQGSEA. The CDR3 is 13 residues long. V lost 2 bases and J lost 3; bases outside the gene matches: 1.

The genes are TRBV14 and TRBJ2-7; D not resolved. Germline loops: CDR1 SGHDN, CDR2 FVKESK. This CDR3 region has 11 residues. V was clipped by 5 bases and J by 2 bases, with 4 bases between them. The CDR3 here is CASSSAYEQYF. CDR3 coding DNA: TGTGCCAGCAGCTCCGCCTACGAGCAGTACTTC.

The genes are TRBV10-3 and TRBJ2-1; 9 bases map to TRBD1. CDR3 length: 13 amino acids. With V trimmed by 8 bases and J by 8 bases, 7 bases remained unmatched. The germline CDR1 and CDR2 sequences are ENHRY and SYGVKD. In DNA, the CDR3 is TGTGCCATCCGGGACAGGGTTTTTGATGAGCAGTTCTTC. It translates to CAIRDRVFDEQFF.

The chain uses TRBV6-5 and TRBJ2-1; D not certain. The CDR3 sequence is 16 residues long. CDR1 and CDR2 (germline): MNHEY, SVGAGI. V dropped 0 bases and J dropped 1 base, with 10 bases sitting between them. The CDR3 region is CASSYSYEPSYNEQFF. DNA of the CDR3: TGTGCCAGCAGTTACTCGTACGAGCCGTCCTACAATGAGCAGTTCTTC.

The chain recombines TRBV5-1 with TRBJ1-1; 8 positions match TRBD1. The CDR3 runs to 19 residues. CDR1 and CDR2 (germline): SGHRS, YFSETQ. V trimming: 0 bases; J trimming: 0 bases; junction bases outside the gene matches: 13. The CDR3 bases are TGCGCCAGCAGCTTGGTGCCGCGTGGGTCGGGACAGGTGAACACTGAAGCTTTCTTT. Residues: CASSLVPRGSGQVNTEAFF.

V usage is TRBV3-1 (or the pseudogene TRBV3-2) and J usage is TRBJ1-1; D is perhaps TRBD1 (5 bases). The V gene lost 4 bases and the J gene lost 5 bases, with 17 bases spanning the gap. This CDR3 is built from 15 residues. The germline CDR1 and CDR2 sequences are LGHDT and YNNKEL (reference sequence). The CDR3 DNA reads TGTGCCAGCAGCCCTGAAACAGGAGTGGCTACTGAAGCTTTCTTT. Its protein product is CASSPETGVATEAFF.

This clone came up a few times. The J gene is TRBJ2-1, the V gene TRBV7-2; D gene uncertain. Germline CDR1 and CDR2: SGHTA and FQGNSA. This CDR3 has 15 amino acids. V was pared by 5 bases and J by 0 bases, with 11 bases between. CDR3: CASSAIKSSYNEQFF. The CDR3 bases are TGTGCCAGCAGCGCTATCAAAAGCTCCTACAATGAGCAGTTCTTC.

This chain joins TRBV3-1 (or the pseudogene TRBV3-2) and TRBJ2-1; 12 bases align to TRBD2. V trimming: 1 base; J trimming: 6 bases; junction bases outside the gene matches: 1. Germline assignment: CDR1 LGHDT and CDR2 YNNKEL (reference sequence). CDR3 length equals 15 residues. The CDR3 region is CASSQASGRANEQFF. In DNA, the CDR3 is TGTGCCAGCAGCCAAGCTAGCGGGAGGGCCAATGAGCAGTTCTTC.

V usage is TRBV27 and J usage is TRBJ1-6; D gene unclear. Per germline, CDR1 MNHEY and CDR2 SMNVEV (reference sequence). The CDR3 is made up of 16 amino acids. The germline V and J ends were trimmed by 0 bases and 0 bases, with 6 bases remaining between them. The CDR3 protein is CASSLSFISYNSPLHF. The CDR3 coding sequence is TGTGCCAGCAGTTTATCCTTTATCTCCTATAATTCACCCCTCCACTTT.

The table lists this clone with a few counts. The CDR3 is CASGGQAGSPLHF. In nucleotides, the CDR3 is TGTGCCAGCGGGGGACAGGCAGGTTCACCCCTCCACTTT. The J gene is TRBJ1-6, the V gene TRBV2; 8 nucleotides align to TRBD1. The CDR3 consists of 13 residues. Germline CDR1 is SNHLY and CDR2 is FYNNEI. J lost 9 bases, V lost 8 bases, and 6 bases had no gene match.

This clone was counted between two and nine times. The CDR3 nucleotides read TGTGCCAGCAGCCCACCGGGACAGAACTATGGCTACACCTTC. Translating gives CASSPPGQNYGYTF. J is TRBJ1-2 and V is TRBV9; 7 bases are a match to TRBD1. Germline CDR1 and CDR2: SGDLS and YYNGEE. V shed 4 bases, J shed 2 bases, and the junction held 5 bases outside the gene matches. The length of the CDR3 is 14 residues.

The V call is TRBV6-6, the J call TRBJ2-7; TRBD1 agrees at 10 bases. The J segment lost 4 bases and the V segment lost 6 bases, leaving 9 bases of the junction unmatched. Per the germline V gene, CDR1 is MNHNY and CDR2 is SVGAGI (reference sequence). This CDR3 has 15 amino acids. The DNA of the CDR3 is TGTGCCAGCAGCTCATCGGGACAGGGGACTTACGAGCAGTACTTC. It is translated as CASSSSGQGTYEQYF.